Listed here are 23 T cell receptor beta chains from one sample, sequenced in a study of cytotoxic CD8 clonotypes in ibrutinib-treated CLL. Produced via immunoSEQ multiplex PCR; TCRdb's table is partial and in-frame only. The profile covers 20,000 to 30,000 clones, with roughly 68% appearing a single time and around 30% taken by the ten largest. The specimen comprised PBMCs, sampled after 24 months of ibrutinib treatment. All receptors come from a human donor with chronic lymphocytic leukemia.

This sequence joins TRBV25-1 and TRBJ2-5; tentative D call: TRBD2 (6 bases). The CDR3 runs 14 residues. Germline CDR1 is MGHDK and CDR2 is SYGVNS. V was trimmed by 3 bases and J by 3 bases, leaving 11 bases between them. The CDR3 DNA follows: TGTGCCAGCAGTGATACGGGGGTGAAAGAGACCCAGTACTTC. Translated: CASSDTGVKETQYF.

This clone rates as medium-sized. This sequence joins TRBV4-1 and TRBJ2-7; D remains ambiguous. CDR3 length: 14 amino acids. The germline V gene has CDR1 MGHRA and CDR2 YSYEKL. Trimming removed 8 bases from V and 3 bases from J, with 17 bases in between. The chain's CDR3 is CASGPTATLYEQYF. The DNA for the CDR3 is TGCGCCAGCGGACCGACGGCGACACTCTACGAGCAGTACTTC.

This clone showed up just a few times. The chain recombines TRBV27 with TRBJ2-7; 8 nucleotides line up with TRBD1. Losses at the gene ends were 1 base for V and 5 bases for J; bases not matched to a gene: 4. Germline CDR1 reads MNHEY; CDR2 reads SMNVEV (reference sequence). The CDR3 is 14 amino acids. In DNA form, the CDR3 reads TGTGCCAGCAGTTTATTTGCAGGGGGCAACGAGCAGTACTTC. Translation: CASSLFAGGNEQYF.

J is TRBJ2-6 and V is TRBV2; no definite D call. In germline, CDR1 is SNHLY, CDR2 FYNNEI. The V gene lost 6 bases and the J gene lost 0 bases, with 9 bases spanning the gap. This CDR3 comprises 15 residues. This CDR3 is CASSFGVSGANVLTF. In nucleotides, the CDR3 is TGTGCCAGCAGCTTTGGGGTCTCTGGGGCCAACGTCCTGACTTTC.

The V gene is TRBV19, the J gene TRBJ1-5; D unresolved. CDR1 LNHDA and CDR2 SQIVND come from the germline V gene (reference sequence). The CDR3 spans 15 residues. V lost 5 bases to trimming and J lost 0 bases, with 11 bases between them. Here the CDR3 reads CASSYSLYSNQPQHF. The CDR3 DNA sequence: TGTGCCAGTAGTTACAGCCTGTATAGCAATCAGCCCCAGCATTTT.

Here the CDR3 reads CASIPSGPLGEQYF. The CDR3 DNA follows: TGTGCCAGCATCCCCTCCGGGCCCCTCGGCGAGCAGTACTTC. This rearrangement joins TRBV27 to TRBJ2-7, with D hard to call. The CDR3 consists of 14 residues. Germline V gene lookup returns CDR1 MNHEY and CDR2 SMNVEV (reference sequence). V lost 7 bases, J lost 6 bases, and 19 bases lay in between.

The V gene is TRBV11-2, the J gene TRBJ2-5; D possibly corresponds to TRBD2 (6 bases). Germline assignment: CDR1 SGHAT and CDR2 FQNNGV. There are 14 residues in the CDR3. Trimming left V 5 bases short and J 7 bases short, with 17 bases between. The CDR3 sequence is CASSPVSGEATQYF. In DNA, the CDR3 is TGTGCCAGCAGCCCCGTGTCGGGGGAAGCGACCCAGTACTTC.

The V gene is TRBV5-4, the J gene TRBJ2-3; D might be TRBD1 (6 bases). This CDR3 region has 13 residues. With 6 bases removed from V and 2 bases from J, the gap between germline ends came to 10 bases. Germline values: CDR1 SGHNT, CDR2 YYREEE (reference sequence). The CDR3, as DNA: TGTGCCAGCATTCGGGACAACACAGATACGCAGTATTTT. Its translation: CASIRDNTDTQYF.

The V gene is TRBV7-8, the J gene TRBJ2-1; 8 positions match TRBD1. The germline gives CDR1 SGHVS, CDR2 FQNEAQ. This CDR3 region has 15 residues. Losses at the gene ends were 1 base for V and 3 bases for J; bases not matched to a gene: 2. In DNA, the CDR3 is TGTGCCAGCAGCTTAGGACAGGGGCGCTACAATGAGCAGTTCTTC. Translation: CASSLGQGRYNEQFF. The entire variable domain, with the rest obtained from reference TRBV7-8 and TRBJ2-1, is as follows: GAGVSQSPRYKVAKRGQDVALRCDPISGHVSLFWYQQALGQGPEFLTYFQNEAQLDKSGLPSDRFFAERPEGSVSTLKIQRTQQEDSAVYLCASSLGQGRYNEQFFGPGTRLTVL.

The rearrangement uses TRBV7-6 and TRBJ1-1; weak D call: TRBD1 (6 bases). V lost 11 bases and J 0 bases, leaving 16 bases between the germline ends. Per germline, CDR1 SGHVS and CDR2 FNYEAQ. The CDR3 has 14 amino acids. The CDR3 nucleotides are TGTGCCTCCTTTACACAGGGCATGAACACTGAAGCTTTCTTT. Protein product: CASFTQGMNTEAFF.

This sequence joins TRBV5-5 and TRBJ2-7; a possible D gene is TRBD1 (5 bases). CDR3 size: 13 residues. Trimming shortened V by 1 base and J by 3 bases, and 8 bases separated the two germline ends. Per the germline V gene, CDR1 is SGHKS and CDR2 is YYEKEE (reference sequence). Here the CDR3 reads CASSLQGSYEQYF. The CDR3 DNA is TGTGCCAGCAGCTTGCAGGGTAGCTACGAGCAGTACTTC.

The sample holds one count of this clone. The chain couples TRBV11-3 to TRBJ2-1; D remains ambiguous. The CDR3 spans 14 residues. CDR1 is SGHNT and CDR2 is YENEEA in the germline V gene. V dropped 5 bases and J dropped 4 bases, with 12 bases sitting between them. CDR3 loop: CASSQESWYNEQFF. As DNA, the CDR3 is TGTGCCAGCAGCCAAGAAAGTTGGTACAATGAGCAGTTCTTC.

The genes are TRBV2 and TRBJ2-4; D not certain. This CDR3 has 17 residues. Germline V gene lookup returns CDR1 SNHLY and CDR2 FYNNEI. Trimming took 8 bases from V and 2 from J, leaving 22 bases between them. The CDR3 is CASGVSRGSLPKNIQYF. The CDR3 nucleotides are TGTGCCAGCGGGGTTTCCCGTGGCAGCCTACCCAAAAACATTCAGTACTTC. Variable domain in full (rest from reference TRBV2 and TRBJ2-4): EPEVTQTPSHQVTQMGQEVILRCVPISNHLYFYWYRQILGQKVEFLVSFYNNEISEKSEIFDDQFSVERPDGSNFTLKIRSTKLEDSAMYFCASGVSRGSLPKNIQYFGAGTRLSVL.

This chain connects TRBV5-1 to TRBJ2-1; maybe TRBD1 (6 bases). Between the trimmed V and J ends, which lost 3 bases and 5 bases, there was a span of 12 bases. This CDR3 comprises 14 residues. Germline V gene sequence: CDR1 SGHRS, CDR2 YFSETQ. CDR3 loop: CASSWTDRDNEQFF. Written as DNA, the CDR3 is TGCGCCAGCAGCTGGACAGACAGAGACAATGAGCAGTTCTTC.

The gene calls are TRBV5-1 and TRBJ1-4; D is possibly TRBD1 (6 bases). The CDR3 is 14 amino acids. V lost 1 base, J lost 7 bases, and 11 bases lay in between. Germline loops: CDR1 SGHRS, CDR2 YFSETQ. The CDR3: CASSLTGGVEKLFF. The CDR3 region has the DNA TGCGCCAGCAGCTTGACGGGGGGCGTTGAAAAACTGTTTTTT. Filled out from reference TRBV5-1 and TRBJ1-4, the complete variable domain reads KAGVTQTPRYLIKTRGQQVTLSCSPISGHRSVSWYQQTPGQGLQFLFEYFSETQRNKGNFPGRFSGRQFSNSRSEMNVSTLELGDSALYLCASSLTGGVEKLFFGSGTQLSVL.

The CDR3 spells CASSFPRPPRGAFF. In DNA form, the CDR3 reads TGTGCCAGCAGCTTTCCTAGACCACCCCGGGGAGCTTTCTTT. The chain is built from TRBV7-9 and TRBJ1-1; D is uncertain. Germline V gene sequence: CDR1 SEHNR, CDR2 FQNEAQ (reference sequence). The V end was cut by 3 bases, the J end by 10 bases, with 18 bases between. CDR3 size: 14 residues.

The V call is TRBV28, the J call TRBJ2-5, with 7 positions matching TRBD1. The CDR3 is 15 amino acids. After removal of 4 bases from V and 3 bases from J, the junction contained 8 bases not matched to a gene. CDR1 and CDR2 from the germline V gene are MDHEN and SYDVKM. Here the CDR3 DNA reads TGTGCCAGCAGTTCCGACGGGACAGCCAAAGAGACCCAGTACTTC. Translated, it gives CASSSDGTAKETQYF.

The chain is built from TRBV19 and TRBJ1-6; 7 positions agree with TRBD1. There are 15 residues in the CDR3. Germline loops: CDR1 LNHDA, CDR2 SQIVND (reference sequence). The ends lost 6 bases at V and 6 bases at J; junction bases unmatched: 8. CDR3 DNA sequence: TGTGCCAGTAGCCCGACAGGGAGTGGTAATTCACCCCTCCACTTT. It specifies CASSPTGSGNSPLHF. The entire variable domain, with the rest obtained from reference TRBV19 and TRBJ1-6, is as follows: DGGITQSPKYLFRKEGQNVTLSCEQNLNHDAMYWYRQDPGQGLRLIYYSQIVNDFQKGDIAEGYSVSREKKESFPLTVTSAQKNPTAFYLCASSPTGSGNSPLHFGNGTRLTVT.

The chain links TRBV7-9 to TRBJ2-7; 10 nucleotides align to TRBD1. The V and J ends lost 5 bases and 2 bases, in that order; junction bases with no gene match: 9. The CDR3 is 16 residues long. From germline, CDR1 is SEHNR and CDR2 FQNEAQ (reference sequence). The CDR3 reads CASSRWTGGFPYEQYF. Written as DNA, the CDR3 is TGTGCCAGCAGCCGATGGACAGGGGGATTCCCCTACGAGCAGTACTTC.

The V gene is TRBV4-2, the J gene TRBJ1-3; D unclear. Trimming pared 3 bases from V and 0 bases from J, leaving 12 bases between. CDR1 LGHNA and CDR2 YNFKEQ come from the germline V gene. The CDR3 consists of 16 residues. For the CDR3, the DNA is TGTGCCAGCAGCCACGGTAACCCGAACTCTGGAAACACCATATATTTT. Translating it yields CASSHGNPNSGNTIYF.

This clone was counted only a few times. V gene TRBV29-1 combines with J gene TRBJ2-1; D uncertain. Germline-derived CDR1 and CDR2 are SQVTM and ANQGSEA. This CDR3 has 12 residues. DNA for the CDR3: TGCATCACCCTAAGCTCCTACAATGAGCAGTTCTTC. This codes for CITLSSYNEQFF.

This clone was seen a handful of times. The chain is built from TRBV9 and TRBJ2-1; tentatively, D is TRBD2 (6 bases). The CDR3 is 15 amino acids. Per germline, CDR1 SGDLS and CDR2 YYNGEE. Trimming took off 0 bases at V and 0 bases at J, with 7 bases between the two ends. CDR3: CASSVAGLSYNEQFF. In DNA, the CDR3 is TGTGCCAGCAGCGTAGCGGGACTCTCCTACAATGAGCAGTTCTTC.

This chain joins TRBV7-8 and TRBJ1-5, with a tentative D call TRBD1 (6 bases). Germline lookup yields CDR1 SGHVS and CDR2 FQNEAQ. This CDR3 has 15 amino acids. Trimming took off 3 bases at V and 5 bases at J, with 14 bases between the two ends. CDR3 bases: TGTGCCAGCAGCTTCGCCAGGGGAAAATATCAGCCCCAGCATTTT. Its protein product is CASSFARGKYQPQHF.